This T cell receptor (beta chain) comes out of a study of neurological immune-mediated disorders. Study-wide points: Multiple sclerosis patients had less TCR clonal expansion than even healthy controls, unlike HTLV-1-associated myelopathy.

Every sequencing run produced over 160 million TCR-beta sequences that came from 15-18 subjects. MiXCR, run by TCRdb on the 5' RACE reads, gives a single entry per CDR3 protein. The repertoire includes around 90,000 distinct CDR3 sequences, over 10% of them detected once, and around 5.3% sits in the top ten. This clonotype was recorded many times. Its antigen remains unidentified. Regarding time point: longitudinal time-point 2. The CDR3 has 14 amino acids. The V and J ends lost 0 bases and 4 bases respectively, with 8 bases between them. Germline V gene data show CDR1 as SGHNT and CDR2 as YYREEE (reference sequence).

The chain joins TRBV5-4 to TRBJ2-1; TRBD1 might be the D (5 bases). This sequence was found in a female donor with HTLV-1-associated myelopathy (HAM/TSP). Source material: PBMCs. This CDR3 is CASSLEYRYNEQFF. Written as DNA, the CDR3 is TGTGCCAGCAGCTTGGAGTACAGGTACAATGAGCAGTTCTTC.